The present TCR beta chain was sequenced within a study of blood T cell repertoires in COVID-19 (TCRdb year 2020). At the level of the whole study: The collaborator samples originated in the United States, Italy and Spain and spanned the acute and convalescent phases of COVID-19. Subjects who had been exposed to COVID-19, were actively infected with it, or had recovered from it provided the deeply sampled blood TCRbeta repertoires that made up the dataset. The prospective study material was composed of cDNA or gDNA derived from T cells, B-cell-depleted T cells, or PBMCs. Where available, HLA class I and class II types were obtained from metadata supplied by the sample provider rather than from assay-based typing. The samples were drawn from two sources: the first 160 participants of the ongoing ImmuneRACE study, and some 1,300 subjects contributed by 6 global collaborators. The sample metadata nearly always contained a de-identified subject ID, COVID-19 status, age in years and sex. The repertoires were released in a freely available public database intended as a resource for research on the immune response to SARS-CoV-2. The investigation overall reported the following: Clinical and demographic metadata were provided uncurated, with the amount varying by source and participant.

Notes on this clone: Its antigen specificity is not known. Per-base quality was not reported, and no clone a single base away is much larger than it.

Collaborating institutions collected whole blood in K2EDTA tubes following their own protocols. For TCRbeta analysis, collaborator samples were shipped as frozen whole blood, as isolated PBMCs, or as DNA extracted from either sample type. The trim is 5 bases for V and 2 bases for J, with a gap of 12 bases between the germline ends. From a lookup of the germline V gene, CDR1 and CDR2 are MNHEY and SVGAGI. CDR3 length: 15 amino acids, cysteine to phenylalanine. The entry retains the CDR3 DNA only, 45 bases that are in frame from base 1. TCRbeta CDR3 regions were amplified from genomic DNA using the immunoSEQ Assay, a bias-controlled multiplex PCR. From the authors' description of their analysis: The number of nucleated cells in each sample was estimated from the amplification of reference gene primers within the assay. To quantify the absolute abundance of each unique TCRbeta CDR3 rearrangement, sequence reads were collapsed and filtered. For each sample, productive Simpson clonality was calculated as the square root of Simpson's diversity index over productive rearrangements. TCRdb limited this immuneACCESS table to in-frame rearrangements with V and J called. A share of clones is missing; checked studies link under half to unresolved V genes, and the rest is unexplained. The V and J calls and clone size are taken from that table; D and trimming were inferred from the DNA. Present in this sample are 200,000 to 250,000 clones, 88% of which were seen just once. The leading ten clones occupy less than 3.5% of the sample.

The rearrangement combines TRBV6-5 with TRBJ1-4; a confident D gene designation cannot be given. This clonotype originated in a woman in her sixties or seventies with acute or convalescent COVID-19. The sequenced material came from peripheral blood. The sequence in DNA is TGTGCCAGCAGTCCCCGGAGGAGGACTAATGAAAAACTGTTTTTT. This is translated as CASSPRRRTNEKLFF.